This record covers a single T cell receptor (beta chain). Its antigen is not identified. This entry belongs to a study of shared clonotypes between healthy human individuals. Profiling relied on immunoSEQ multiplex PCR, and the TCRdb table lists in-frame clones only, not all of them. The sample yields under 1,100,000 clones, under 80% seen once. Study-level findings and limits: Deeper or shallower sequencing was expected to change how clonotypes are shared among donors. Having only a few donors restricted how much genetic and exposure-history diversity was captured.

Germline V gene lookup returns CDR1 SGHRS and CDR2 YFSETQ. The CDR3 length is 15 residues. Unmatched junction bases numbered 8, after V lost 4 bases and J lost 6 bases. The receptor comes from a man aged 18 to 30 in good health. The V call is TRBV5-1, the J call TRBJ1-5; 9 positions match TRBD1. Sequenced: memory CD4+ T cells sorted from blood. Subset reported: CD45RA-negative fraction. The DNA for the CDR3 is TGCGCCAGCAGCCCTACGGACAGGGGAAGTCAGCCCCAGCATTTT. Amino acid sequence: CASSPTDRGSQPQHF.